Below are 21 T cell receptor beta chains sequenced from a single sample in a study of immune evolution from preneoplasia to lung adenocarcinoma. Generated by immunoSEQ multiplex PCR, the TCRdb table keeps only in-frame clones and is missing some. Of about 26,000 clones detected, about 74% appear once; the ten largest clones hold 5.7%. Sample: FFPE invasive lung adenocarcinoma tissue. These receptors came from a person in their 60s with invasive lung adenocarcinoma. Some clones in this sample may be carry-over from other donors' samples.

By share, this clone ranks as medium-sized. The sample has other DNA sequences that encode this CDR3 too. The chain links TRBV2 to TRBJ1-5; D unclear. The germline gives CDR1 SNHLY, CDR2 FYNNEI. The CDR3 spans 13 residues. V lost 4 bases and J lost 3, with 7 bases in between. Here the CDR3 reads CASSGPINQPQHF. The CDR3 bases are TGTGCCAGCAGTGGACCGATCAATCAGCCCCAGCATTTT.

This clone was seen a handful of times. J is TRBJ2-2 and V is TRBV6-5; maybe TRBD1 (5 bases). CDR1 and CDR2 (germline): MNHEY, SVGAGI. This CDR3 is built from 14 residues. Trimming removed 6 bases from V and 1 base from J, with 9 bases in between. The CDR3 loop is CASRTDRNTGELFF. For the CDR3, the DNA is TGTGCCAGCAGAACCGACAGGAACACCGGGGAGCTGTTTTTT.

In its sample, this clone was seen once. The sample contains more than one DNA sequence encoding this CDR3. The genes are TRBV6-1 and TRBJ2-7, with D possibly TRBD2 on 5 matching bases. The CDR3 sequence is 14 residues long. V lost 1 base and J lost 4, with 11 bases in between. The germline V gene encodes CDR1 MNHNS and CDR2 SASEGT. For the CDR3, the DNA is TGTGCCAGCAGTGAAGAACTAGTGGGGTACGAGCAGTACTTC. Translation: CASSEELVGYEQYF.

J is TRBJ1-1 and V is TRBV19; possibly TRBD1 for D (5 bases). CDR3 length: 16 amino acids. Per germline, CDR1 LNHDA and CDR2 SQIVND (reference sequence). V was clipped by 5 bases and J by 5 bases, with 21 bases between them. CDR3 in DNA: TGTGCCAGTAGTCGGGACCCCTCAAGGGTGGGAACTGAAGCTTTCTTT. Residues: CASSRDPSRVGTEAFF.

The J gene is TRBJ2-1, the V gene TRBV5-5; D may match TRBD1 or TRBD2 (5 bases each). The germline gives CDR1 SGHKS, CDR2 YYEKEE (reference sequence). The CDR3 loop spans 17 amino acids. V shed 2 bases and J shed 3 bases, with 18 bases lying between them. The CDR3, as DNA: TGTGCCAGCAGCTTAACGATGGGGACGGGCGGCTACAATGAGCAGTTCTTC. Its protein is CASSLTMGTGGYNEQFF.

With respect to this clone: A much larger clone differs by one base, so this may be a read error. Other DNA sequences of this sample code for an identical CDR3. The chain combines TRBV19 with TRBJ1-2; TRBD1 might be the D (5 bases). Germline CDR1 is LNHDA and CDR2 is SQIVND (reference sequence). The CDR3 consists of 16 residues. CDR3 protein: CASSIDPAGSPYGYTF. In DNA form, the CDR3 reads TGTGCCAGTAGTATAGATCCGGCAGGGAGCCCCTATGGCTATACCTTC.

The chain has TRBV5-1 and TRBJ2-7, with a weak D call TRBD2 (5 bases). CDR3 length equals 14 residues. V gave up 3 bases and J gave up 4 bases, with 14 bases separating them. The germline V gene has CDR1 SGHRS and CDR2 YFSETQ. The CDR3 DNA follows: TGCGCCAGCAGCTCACTTACCGGGATGTACGAGCAGTACTTC. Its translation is CASSSLTGMYEQYF.

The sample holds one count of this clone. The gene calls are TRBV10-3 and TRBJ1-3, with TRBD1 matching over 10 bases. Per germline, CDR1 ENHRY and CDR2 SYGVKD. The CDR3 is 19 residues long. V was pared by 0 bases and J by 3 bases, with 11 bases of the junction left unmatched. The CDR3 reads CAISESRGPGTGVGNTIYF. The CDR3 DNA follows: TGTGCCATCAGTGAGTCCCGCGGCCCCGGGACAGGGGTTGGAAACACCATATATTTT.

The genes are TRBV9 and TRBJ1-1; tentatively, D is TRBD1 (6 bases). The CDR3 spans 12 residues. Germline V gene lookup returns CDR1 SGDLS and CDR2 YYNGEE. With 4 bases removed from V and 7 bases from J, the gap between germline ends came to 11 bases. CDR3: CASSPMTGEAFF. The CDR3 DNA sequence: TGTGCCAGCAGCCCGATGACAGGTGAAGCTTTCTTT.

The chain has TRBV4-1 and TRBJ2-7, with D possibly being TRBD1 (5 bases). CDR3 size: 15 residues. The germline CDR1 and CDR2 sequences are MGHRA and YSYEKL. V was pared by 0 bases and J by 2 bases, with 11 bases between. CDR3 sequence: CASSQDTRVTYEQYF. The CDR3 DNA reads TGCGCCAGCAGCCAAGATACCAGGGTAACCTACGAGCAGTACTTC.

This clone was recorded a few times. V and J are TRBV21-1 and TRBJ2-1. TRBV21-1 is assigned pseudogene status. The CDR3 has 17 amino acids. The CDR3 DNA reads TGTGCCAGCAGCAAAGGGGAAGAGAGGAACTCCTACAATGAGCAGTTCTTC. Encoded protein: CASSKGEERNSYNEQFF.

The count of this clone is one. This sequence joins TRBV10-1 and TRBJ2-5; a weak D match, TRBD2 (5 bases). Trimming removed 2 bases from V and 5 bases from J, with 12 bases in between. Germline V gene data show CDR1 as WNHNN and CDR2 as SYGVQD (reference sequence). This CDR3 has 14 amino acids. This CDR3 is CASSEGTSRETQYF. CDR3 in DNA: TGCGCCAGCAGTGAGGGTACTAGTCGGGAGACCCAGTACTTC.

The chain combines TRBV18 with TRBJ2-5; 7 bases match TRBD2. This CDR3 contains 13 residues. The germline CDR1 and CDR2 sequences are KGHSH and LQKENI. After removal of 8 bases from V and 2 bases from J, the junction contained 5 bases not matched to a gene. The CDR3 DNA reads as TGTGCCAGCGGGGGGACTAATCAAGAGACCCAGTACTTC. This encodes CASGGTNQETQYF.

The CDR3 DNA follows: TGTGCCACCAGCAAGAGTAGCGGGAGTCTATACAATGAGCAGTTCTTC. It codes for CATSKSSGSLYNEQFF. The chain recombines TRBV15 with TRBJ2-1; TRBD2 aligns across 9 bases. V lost 4 bases to trimming and J lost 4 bases; unmatched junction nucleotides: 8. CDR1 is LNHNV and CDR2 is YYDKDF in the germline V gene (reference sequence). The CDR3 has 16 residues.

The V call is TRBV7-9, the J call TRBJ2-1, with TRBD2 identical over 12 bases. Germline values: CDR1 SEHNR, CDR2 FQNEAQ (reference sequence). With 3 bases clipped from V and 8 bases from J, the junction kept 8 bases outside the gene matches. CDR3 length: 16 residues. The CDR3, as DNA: TGTGCCAGCAGCTTCCCTGGACTAGCGGGATCACATGAGCAGTTCTTC. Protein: CASSFPGLAGSHEQFF.

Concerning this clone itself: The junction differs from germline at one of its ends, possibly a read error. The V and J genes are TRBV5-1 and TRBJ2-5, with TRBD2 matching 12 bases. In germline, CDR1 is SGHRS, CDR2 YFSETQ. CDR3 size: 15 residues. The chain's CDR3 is CASSSLAGGRETQYF. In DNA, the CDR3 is TGTGCCAGCAGCTCCCTAGCGGGAGGGAGGGAGACCCAGTACTTC.

CDR3 sequence: CASGSNYGYTF. Here the CDR3 DNA reads TGTGCCAGTGGGTCTAACTATGGCTACACCTTC. This chain uses TRBV6-5 with TRBJ1-2; D remains ambiguous. The CDR3 consists of 11 residues. V was clipped by 9 bases and J by 0 bases, with 5 bases between them. The germline gives CDR1 MNHEY, CDR2 SVGAGI.

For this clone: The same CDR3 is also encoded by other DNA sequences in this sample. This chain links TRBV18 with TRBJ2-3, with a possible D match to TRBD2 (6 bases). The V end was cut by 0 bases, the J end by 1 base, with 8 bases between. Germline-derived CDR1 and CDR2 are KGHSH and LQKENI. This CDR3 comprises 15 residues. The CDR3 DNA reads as TGTGCCAGCTCACCACCTTTAGCGGGCACAGATACGCAGTATTTT. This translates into CASSPPLAGTDTQYF.

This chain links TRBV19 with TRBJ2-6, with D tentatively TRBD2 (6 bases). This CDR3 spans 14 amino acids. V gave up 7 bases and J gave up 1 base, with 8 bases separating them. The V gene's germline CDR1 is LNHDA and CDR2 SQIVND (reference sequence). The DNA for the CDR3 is TGTGCCAGTACCGGAGGGTCTGGGGCCAACGTCCTGACTTTC. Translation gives CASTGGSGANVLTF. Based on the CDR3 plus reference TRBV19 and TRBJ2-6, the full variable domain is DGGITQSPKYLFRKEGQNVTLSCEQNLNHDAMYWYRQDPGQGLRLIYYSQIVNDFQKGDIAEGYSVSREKKESFPLTVTSAQKNPTAFYLCASTGGSGANVLTFGAGSRLTVL.

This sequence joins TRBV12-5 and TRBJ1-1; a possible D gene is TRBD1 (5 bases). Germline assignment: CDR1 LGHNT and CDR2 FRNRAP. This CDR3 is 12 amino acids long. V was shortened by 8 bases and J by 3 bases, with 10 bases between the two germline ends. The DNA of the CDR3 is TGTGCTAGTAGGGGAGGGGACACTGAAGCTTTCTTT. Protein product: CASRGGDTEAFF.

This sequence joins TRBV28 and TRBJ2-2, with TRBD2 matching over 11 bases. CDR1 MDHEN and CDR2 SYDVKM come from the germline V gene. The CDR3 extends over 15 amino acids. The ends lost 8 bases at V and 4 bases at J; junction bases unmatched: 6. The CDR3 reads CASQSLAGGTGELFF. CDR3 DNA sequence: TGTGCCAGCCAGAGTCTAGCGGGAGGCACCGGGGAGCTGTTTTTT.